This TCR beta chain is from a study of T-cell reconstitution after alpha-beta-depleted transplantation in children. This clonotype was seen repeatedly, ten times or more. Germline assignment: CDR1 MDHEN and CDR2 SYDVKM. V shed 3 bases and J 4 bases; nucleotides not matched to a gene: 14. This CDR3 has 17 amino acids. Preparation of the TCRbeta library was carried out with unique molecular identifiers. A single record per CDR3 protein comes from TCRdb applying MiXCR to the PCR reads. The sample has about 120,000 distinct CDR3 sequences, about a tenth seen once; the top ten hold less than 10%. Sequenced material: PBMCs from the stem cell graft donor, taken from the stem cell graft. The V and J genes are TRBV28 and TRBJ2-7; TRBD1 matches at 8 bases. The TCR comes from a human donor who donated a stem cell graft to a child with acute lymphoblastic leukemia. The CDR3 sequence: CASSFAGRTGTFYEQYF. The DNA of the CDR3 is TGTGCCAGCAGTTTCGCCGGCCGGACAGGGACTTTTTACGAGCAGTACTTC.